This T cell receptor (beta chain) was identified in a study of T and B cells in COVID-19 patients (dated by TCRdb to between 2020 and 2021). Background for the entire study: Using TRB and IGH repertoire sequencing of peripheral blood, the study characterized adaptive immunity in COVID-19 patients who had active infection or had recovered. The recovered cohort included over 15 patients who contributed some 20 samples, and most of those patients had mild to moderate COVID-19 that was managed on an outpatient basis. Median age was almost 35 years in the recovered cohort versus about 70 years in the active-infection cohort. Critical illness requiring mechanical ventilation or ECMO was present in about 60% of the roughly 20 patients in the active-infection cohort. In the active-infection cohort, about 90% of the roughly 20 patients had comorbidities linked to unfavorable COVID-19 outcome. The repository of TCR and BCR sequences included more than 55 time points from around 39 patients, and more than 7.5 million TCR sequences were analysed. A couple of patients were in both the active and recovered cohorts because samples existed from active disease and from after recovery. Repertoire analyses used an age-matched reference group of 39 healthy donors who were negative for COVID-19 antibodies as the comparison. As many as 9 follow-up blood samples were collected from each patient, and in some individuals these samples spanned different disease stages. On the study overall, not on this receptor specifically: Specific T cell subsets (CD4+/Treg/CD8+) and sorted SARS-CoV-2-responsive or tetramer+ T cells had not yet been sequenced, with those experiments still ongoing. During active COVID-19 the TRB repertoires were highly clonal, but at recovery diversity and richness rose above the levels seen in healthy donors. Few blood samples were available from mildly ill patients while symptoms were present, and early samples from severe cases were likewise scarce. The cohort was judged too small for assessing how HLA contributes to COVID-19 susceptibility or severity. A total of fewer than 3,000 TCR clusters were exclusive to the recovered cohort, and about 31 of those clusters were low-pGen clusters. Prospective validation of the reported TCR clusters was stated to be required before clinical use. Strongly skewed TRBV/TRBJ gene usage was reported in patients with COVID-19.

The sequencer listed for this sample is Illumina MiSeq. Multiplex PCR with BIOMED2 TRB-A/B primer pools was used to amplify the TRB rearrangements. Illumina-compatible adapters and 7-nucleotide sample barcodes were attached to the amplicons in two consecutive PCRs. Phusion HS II polymerase was used for all library PCRs. Amplicons were gel-purified with the NucleoSpin Gel and PCR Clean-up kit, quantified on Qubit, and pooled at about 4 nM. Before Illumina next-generation sequencing, the quality of the amplicon pool was assessed on an Agilent 2100 Bioanalyzer. The original pipeline was this. MiXCR 3.0.8 with the default MiXCR reference library was used to annotate TRB rearrangements. Non-productive reads and sequences with fewer than 2 reads were removed, and every unique CDR3 nucleotide sequence was treated as one clone. Clonality, diversity, richness and V-J gene usage were computed in R 3.5.1. GLIPH2 was used to cluster TCRs by CDR3 similarity, and OLGA was used to calculate generation probabilities. Only GLIPH2 clusters with at least four unique TCR clonotypes present in at least three individuals were retained. TCRdb's own reprocessing of the public reads used fastp at Q25 and MiXCR and kept productive beta chains. Rows with one shared CDR3 protein collapse into an entry with the most common genes and DNA. TCRdb's processing, not the authors', yielded these V and J calls. This sample holds under 8,500 distinct CDR3 sequences; roughly 28% were observed only once. Roughly 10% of the sample belongs to the ten largest clones.

Genomic DNA extracted from blood, in amounts of 250-500 ng, served as the starting material for amplifying TRB repertoires. Between the V and J ends, shortened by 6 bases and 4 bases respectively, the junction contains 10 bases. Measured from the cysteine to the phenylalanine, the CDR3 is 13 residues long. The read is trimmed to its CDR3 DNA, 39 bases read in frame from base 1. The CDR1 and CDR2 encoded by the germline V gene are KGHSH and LQKENI. This clonotype was seen at least ten times. Its antigen target is currently unknown. Base qualities were left out, and no much larger clone turns up one base away.

This sequence originates from a human donor with active COVID-19. The chain was built from TRBV18 and TRBJ2-1; TRBD1 is possibly the D segment (6 matching bases). The sample was blood. CDR3 region: CASSVGQYNEQFF. Here is the DNA: TGTGCCAGCTCCGTTGGACAGTACAATGAGCAGTTCTTC.